One sample yielded the 9 T cell receptor beta chains listed below, sequenced in a study of T cell responses to AZD1222 COVID-19 vaccine. TCRdb's copy holds only in-frame clones and misses some; the assay was immunoSEQ multiplex PCR. The table includes approximately 190,000 clones, 85% to 95% detected once. Sequences were derived from peripheral blood, sampled on day 0 of AZD1222 vaccination. These receptors were collected from an adult in good health.

The chain recombines TRBV28 with TRBJ2-2; D is unclear. This CDR3 has 14 amino acids. Between the trimmed V and J ends, which lost 4 bases and 2 bases, there was a span of 8 bases. Germline loops: CDR1 MDHEN, CDR2 SYDVKM. The DNA of the CDR3 is TGTGCCAGCAGTTCCAGACCCAACACCGGGGAGCTGTTTTTT. Amino acid sequence: CASSSRPNTGELFF.

The chain uses TRBV5-1 and TRBJ1-6; 7 bases map to TRBD1. Trimming cost V 3 bases and J 7 bases; bases outside gene matches: 7. CDR1 and CDR2 from the germline V gene are SGHRS and YFSETQ. This CDR3 has 15 amino acids. CDR3 DNA: TGCGCCAGCAGCTCGGCGCAGGGGGGGAATTCACCCCTCCACTTT. Residues: CASSSAQGGNSPLHF.

Comment on this clone: At one of its ends the junction is not consistent with the germline gene, which may arise from a read error. The J gene is TRBJ1-3, the V gene TRBV18; 7 nucleotides match TRBD1. The CDR3 has 15 residues. Germline V gene sequence: CDR1 KGHSH, CDR2 LQKENI. CDR3 region: CASAPQGTSGNTIYF. The CDR3 DNA reads TGTGCCAGCGCACCACAGGGGACCTCTGGAAACACCATATATTTT.

This rearrangement joins TRBV15 to TRBJ2-5, with 12 bases fitting TRBD2. The V gene end was trimmed by 0 bases and the J gene end by 5 bases; junction bases not matched to a gene: 10. The CDR3 consists of 18 residues. Germline assignment: CDR1 LNHNV and CDR2 YYDKDF (reference sequence). The CDR3: CATSRDRLAGGPDETQYF. CDR3 nucleotides: TGTGCCACCAGCAGAGATCGGCTAGCGGGGGGGCCTGACGAGACCCAGTACTTC.

The rearrangement links TRBV30 to TRBJ1-2, with D tentatively TRBD1 (6 bases). The V end lost 1 base, the J end lost 4 bases, and 16 bases lay between the germline ends. Germline V CDR1 and CDR2: GTSNPN, SVGIG (reference sequence). This CDR3 has 15 amino acids. The CDR3 loop reads CAWSAPGATTYGYTF. In nucleotides, the CDR3 is TGTGCCTGGAGTGCCCCGGGGGCCACTACCTATGGCTACACCTTC.

Of note for this clone: Other DNA sequences from this sample encode an identical CDR3 as well. The chain has TRBV6-6 and TRBJ2-7; D not certain. Trimming removed 0 bases at V and 1 base at J, with 7 bases between. The length of the CDR3 is 14 residues. Per the germline V gene, CDR1 is MNHNY and CDR2 is SVGAGI (reference sequence). The CDR3 DNA is TGTGCCAGCAGTTACTCTATTCTATCCTACGAGCAGTACTTC. Residues: CASSYSILSYEQYF.

V and J are TRBV7-2 and TRBJ1-1; D possibly corresponds to TRBD1 (5 bases). Trimming removed 4 bases from V and 5 bases from J, with 14 bases in between. This CDR3 is built from 14 residues. Looked up from germline, CDR1 is SGHTA and CDR2 is FQGNSA. CDR3 region: CASSSQRGGTEAFF. The CDR3 DNA follows: TGTGCCAGCAGCTCCCAAAGGGGAGGGACTGAAGCTTTCTTT.

This sequence joins TRBV29-1 and TRBJ1-6; D gene unclear. Per germline, CDR1 SQVTM and CDR2 ANQGSEA. The CDR3 runs to 13 residues. The V end lost 6 bases, the J end lost 5 bases, and 11 bases lay between the germline ends. The CDR3 sequence is CSVGLGNNSPLHF. As DNA, the CDR3 is TGCAGCGTCGGATTGGGGAATAATTCACCCCTCCACTTT.

The chain carries TRBV28 and TRBJ1-2; D is unclear. The CDR3 is 11 amino acids. Germline V gene sequence: CDR1 MDHEN, CDR2 SYDVKM. V lost 7 bases to trimming and J lost 5 bases, with 8 bases between them. CDR3 nucleotide sequence: TGTGCCAGCACCCCGGGATATGGCTACACCTTC. Translating gives CASTPGYGYTF.